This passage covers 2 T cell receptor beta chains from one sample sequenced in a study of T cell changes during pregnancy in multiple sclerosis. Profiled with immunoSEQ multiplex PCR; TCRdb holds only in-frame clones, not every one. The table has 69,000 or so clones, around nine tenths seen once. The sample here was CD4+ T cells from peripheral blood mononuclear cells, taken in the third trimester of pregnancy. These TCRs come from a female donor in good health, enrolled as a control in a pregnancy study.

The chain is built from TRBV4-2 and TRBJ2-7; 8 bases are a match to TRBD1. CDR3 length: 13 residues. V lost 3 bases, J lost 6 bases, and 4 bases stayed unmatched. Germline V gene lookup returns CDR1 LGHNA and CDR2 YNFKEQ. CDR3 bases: TGTGCCAGCAGCCAGGACAGGGTGGGCGAGCAGTACTTC. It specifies CASSQDRVGEQYF.

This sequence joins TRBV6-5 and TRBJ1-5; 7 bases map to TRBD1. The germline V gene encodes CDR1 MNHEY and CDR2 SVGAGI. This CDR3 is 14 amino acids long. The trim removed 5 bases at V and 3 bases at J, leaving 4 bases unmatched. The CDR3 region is CASSDRAFNQPQHF. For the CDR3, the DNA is TGTGCCAGCAGTGACAGGGCATTCAATCAGCCCCAGCATTTT.